This T cell receptor (beta chain) originates from a study of neoadjuvant anti-PD-1 for oral cavity cancer. Ten or more counts support this clone. What it binds is not known. Two replicates per tumor sample, mostly from 4.8 ug of genomic DNA. Sequencing used immunoSEQ multiplex PCR; TCRdb keeps in-frame clones, though not all of them. The sample lists under 25,000 clones, about 26% seen once, with roughly 15% in the top ten. CDR1 and CDR2 (germline): SEHNR, FQNEAQ (reference sequence). V lost 1 base to trimming and J lost 10 bases; unmatched junction nucleotides: 7. The CDR3 extends over 14 amino acids. Study-level findings and limits: Larger post-treatment preexisting tumor clones tracked with greater tumor shrinkage. With a few patients per group, TCR findings need larger cohorts.

Time point noted: after neoadjuvant nivolumab, at surgical resection. The rearrangement uses TRBV7-9 and TRBJ2-1; 7 bases are shared with TRBD2. The sequenced sample was tumor tissue, obtained after nivolumab (anti-PD-1) treatment. The TCR comes from a person between 40 and 79 years old with oral cavity squamous cell carcinoma. The CDR3 loop is CASSLGRSGEEQFF. The CDR3 region has the DNA TGTGCCAGCAGCTTAGGCCGAAGCGGGGAAGAGCAGTTCTTC.